The rows below give T cell receptor beta chains drawn from one sample of a study of beta chain features in type 1 diabetes. Assay: immunoSEQ multiplex PCR; the TCRdb copy retains only in-frame clones and omits some. This repertoire shows about 190,000 clones, 7.8% found once; its top ten account for roughly 0.97%. Sequenced: central memory CD4+ T cells from blood. The receptors stem from a woman aged 40 to 50 with type 1 diabetes. The CDR3 runs from the conserved cysteine through the conserved F or W. The D gene is left open where the match is weak. A clone size is listed for some rows: how often the clone was seen (once, few, many), or a class if it is expanded.

j_gene: TRBJ1-5
abundance: many
v_gene: TRBV5-1
d_gene: .
CDR3nt: TGCGCCAGCAGCCCCCAGGGGTCCCAGCCCCAGCATTTT
CDR3aa: CASSPQGSQPQHF

j_gene: TRBJ2-1
abundance: few
v_gene: TRBV11-2
d_gene: .
CDR3nt: TGTGCCAGCAGCTTAGAACGGACAGTAGGGCAGTTCTTC
CDR3aa: CASSLERTVGQFF

j_gene: TRBJ2-6
abundance: .
v_gene: TRBV7-8
d_gene: .
CDR3nt: TGTGCCAGCATGGCAGGGAGGAGTTTCTCTGGGGCCAACGTCCTGACTTTC
CDR3aa: CASMAGRSFSGANVLTF

j_gene: TRBJ2-3
abundance: few
v_gene: TRBV5-4
d_gene: .
CDR3nt: TGTGCCAGCAGCTTGGGGGGACAACACACAGATACGCAGTATTTT
CDR3aa: CASSLGGQHTDTQYF

j_gene: TRBJ1-1
abundance: .
v_gene: TRBV28
d_gene: .
CDR3nt: TGTGCCAGCCTGACCCAGGGGAAACCCCACACTGAAGCTTTCTTT
CDR3aa: CASLTQGKPHTEAFF

j_gene: TRBJ2-1
abundance: .
v_gene: TRBV6-1
d_gene: .
CDR3nt: TGTGCCAGCAGTGATTGGGAGGAACAGTTCTTC
CDR3aa: CASSDWEEQFF

j_gene: TRBJ2-5
abundance: few
v_gene: TRBV11-2
d_gene: TRBD2
CDR3nt: TGTGCCAGCAGCTTAGGGGCGGGAGGTCCAGAGACCCAGTACTTC
CDR3aa: CASSLGAGGPETQYF

j_gene: TRBJ1-5
abundance: .
v_gene: TRBV19
d_gene: .
CDR3nt: TGTGCCAGTTGTCATCGCGATCAGCCCCAGCATTTT
CDR3aa: CASCHRDQPQHF

j_gene: TRBJ1-1
abundance: few
v_gene: TRBV5-1
d_gene: TRBD1
CDR3nt: TGCGCCAGCAGCCGAACAGGGGATTATGAGTACACTGAAGCTTTCTTT
CDR3aa: CASSRTGDYEYTEAFF

j_gene: TRBJ2-5
abundance: few
v_gene: TRBV13
d_gene: .
CDR3nt: TGTGCCAGCAGCTCTAGACCCAGAGAGACCCAGTACTTC
CDR3aa: CASSSRPRETQYF

j_gene: TRBJ1-1
abundance: .
v_gene: TRBV4-1
d_gene: .
CDR3nt: TGCGCCAGCAGCCAAGGGGCCCAGCGGGGCACTGAAGCTTTCTTT
CDR3aa: CASSQGAQRGTEAFF

j_gene: TRBJ2-3
abundance: once
v_gene: TRBV5-1
d_gene: .
CDR3nt: TGCGCCAGCAGCTTGAGCAGGGGAGAAACAGATACGCAGTATTTT
CDR3aa: CASSLSRGETDTQYF

j_gene: TRBJ1-4
abundance: many
v_gene: TRBV28
d_gene: TRBD1
CDR3nt: TGTGCCAGCAGGGGGACAGCTGAAAAACTGTTTTTT
CDR3aa: CASRGTAEKLFF

j_gene: TRBJ2-1
abundance: few
v_gene: TRBV6-6
d_gene: .
CDR3nt: TGTGCCAGCAGTTACCCCCAGGCGGGCAATGAGCAGTTCTTC
CDR3aa: CASSYPQAGNEQFF

j_gene: TRBJ2-5
abundance: .
v_gene: TRBV19
d_gene: TRBD1
CDR3nt: TGTGCCAGTAGACAGGGGACGGAGACCCAGTACTTC
CDR3aa: CASRQGTETQYF

j_gene: TRBJ2-7
abundance: few
v_gene: TRBV6-5
d_gene: TRBD2
CDR3nt: TGTGCCAGCAGTTACTCGGGACTAGCGGGATCCTACGAGCAGTACTTC
CDR3aa: CASSYSGLAGSYEQYF

j_gene: TRBJ1-5
abundance: few
v_gene: TRBV30
d_gene: .
CDR3nt: TGTGCCTGGAGAGGGGATAGCAATCAGCCCCAGCATTTT
CDR3aa: CAWRGDSNQPQHF

j_gene: TRBJ2-2
abundance: .
v_gene: TRBV6-6
d_gene: .
CDR3nt: TGTGCCAGCAGTTACGGAGGGGACACCGGGGAGCTGTTTTTT
CDR3aa: CASSYGGDTGELFF

j_gene: TRBJ2-1
abundance: few
v_gene: TRBV11-1
d_gene: TRBD2
CDR3nt: TGTGCCAGCAGCCGCCCTAGCGGTCACCTCGATGAGCAGTTCTTC
CDR3aa: CASSRPSGHLDEQFF

j_gene: TRBJ1-1
abundance: few
v_gene: TRBV7-2
d_gene: .
CDR3nt: TGTGCCAGCAGCTCCAGGTACACTGAAGCTTTCTTT
CDR3aa: CASSSRYTEAFF

j_gene: TRBJ1-1
abundance: many
v_gene: TRBV11-2
d_gene: .
CDR3nt: TGTGCCAGCAGCTTGGCAGGGACTGAAGCTTTCTTT
CDR3aa: CASSLAGTEAFF

j_gene: TRBJ1-3
abundance: .
v_gene: TRBV7-2
d_gene: .
CDR3nt: TGTGCCAGCAGCTTACAGGGAACTCCTGGAAACACCATATATTTT
CDR3aa: CASSLQGTPGNTIYF

j_gene: TRBJ2-1
abundance: few
v_gene: TRBV28
d_gene: TRBD2
CDR3nt: TGTGCCAGCAGTTTCTCGGGGGGCAATGAGCAGTTCTTC
CDR3aa: CASSFSGGNEQFF

j_gene: TRBJ1-2
abundance: few
v_gene: TRBV28
d_gene: .
CDR3nt: TGTGCCAGCAGTCCTCCAAGAGGGATGGGCTACACCTTC
CDR3aa: CASSPPRGMGYTF

j_gene: TRBJ2-4
abundance: .
v_gene: TRBV19
d_gene: TRBD2
CDR3nt: TGTGCCAGTAGTGGCAGGACTAGCGTAGCCAAAAACATTCAGTACTTC
CDR3aa: CASSGRTSVAKNIQYF

j_gene: TRBJ1-5
abundance: few
v_gene: TRBV2
d_gene: .
CDR3nt: TGTGCCAGCAGCGGTAGCAATCAGCCCCAGCATTTT
CDR3aa: CASSGSNQPQHF

j_gene: TRBJ2-3
abundance: few
v_gene: TRBV10-3
d_gene: .
CDR3nt: TGTGCCATCGGGACGGACAGCTCCGCTGCAGATACGCAGTATTTT
CDR3aa: CAIGTDSSAADTQYF

j_gene: TRBJ2-7
abundance: .
v_gene: TRBV4-3
d_gene: .
CDR3nt: TGCGCCAGCAGCCAAGATTACCCAGGGCCTTCCTACGAGCAGTACTTC
CDR3aa: CASSQDYPGPSYEQYF

j_gene: TRBJ2-7
abundance: few
v_gene: TRBV4-3
d_gene: .
CDR3nt: TGCGCCAGCAGCCAAGAAGAGGGGGAGCCCTACGAGCAGTACTTC
CDR3aa: CASSQEEGEPYEQYF

j_gene: TRBJ1-1
abundance: .
v_gene: TRBV28
d_gene: .
CDR3nt: TGTGCCAGCGTACAGGGAACCTTGAACACTGAAGCTTTCTTT
CDR3aa: CASVQGTLNTEAFF

j_gene: TRBJ1-5
abundance: many
v_gene: TRBV7-9
d_gene: .
CDR3nt: TGTGCCAGCAGCTTACGGGGGGATCAGCCCCAGCATTTT
CDR3aa: CASSLRGDQPQHF

j_gene: TRBJ1-1
abundance: many
v_gene: TRBV18
d_gene: .
CDR3nt: TGTGCCAGCTTCACCACGGGAGACACTGAAGCTTTCTTT
CDR3aa: CASFTTGDTEAFF

j_gene: TRBJ1-2
abundance: .
v_gene: TRBV2
d_gene: .
CDR3nt: TGTGCCAGCAGCGAGGGGGGGTACTATGGCTACACCTTC
CDR3aa: CASSEGGYYGYTF

j_gene: TRBJ2-7
abundance: few
v_gene: TRBV7-2
d_gene: .
CDR3nt: TGTGCCAGCAGTAGAGGTGGCGAGCAGTACTTC
CDR3aa: CASSRGGEQYF

j_gene: TRBJ2-1
abundance: .
v_gene: TRBV29-1
d_gene: TRBD2
CDR3nt: TGCAGCGGTTCCGGGACTAGCGGGAGCAATGAGCAGTTCTTC
CDR3aa: CSGSGTSGSNEQFF

j_gene: TRBJ1-2
abundance: few
v_gene: TRBV10-3
d_gene: .
CDR3nt: TGTGCCATCCAAGGGGGTGGTAACTATGGCTACACCTTC
CDR3aa: CAIQGGGNYGYTF

j_gene: TRBJ1-1
abundance: few
v_gene: TRBV7-2
d_gene: .
CDR3nt: TGTGCCAGCAGCTTGGCGACGGGGGGGACTGAAGCTTTCTTT
CDR3aa: CASSLATGGTEAFF

j_gene: TRBJ2-6
abundance: .
v_gene: TRBV28
d_gene: TRBD1
CDR3nt: TGTGCCAGCAGTTTATTAGGGGGACAGGGTACGGGGGCCAACGTCCTGACTTTC
CDR3aa: CASSLLGGQGTGANVLTF

j_gene: TRBJ1-2
abundance: .
v_gene: TRBV4-3
d_gene: .
CDR3nt: TGCGCCAGCAGCCAGCCGCCGGGGGGGAGCTACACCTTC
CDR3aa: CASSQPPGGSYTF

j_gene: TRBJ2-7
abundance: .
v_gene: TRBV6-6
d_gene: .
CDR3nt: TGTGCCAGCAGTAACTCACAGAACTACGAGCAGTACTTC
CDR3aa: CASSNSQNYEQYF

j_gene: TRBJ1-1
abundance: many
v_gene: TRBV29-1
d_gene: .
CDR3nt: TGCAGCGTTGGCAGGGCCAACACTGAAGCTTTCTTT
CDR3aa: CSVGRANTEAFF

j_gene: TRBJ2-4
abundance: few
v_gene: TRBV4-1
d_gene: .
CDR3nt: TGCGCCAGCAGCCAAGAAGAGGGCCGGGGAAACATTCAGTACTTC
CDR3aa: CASSQEEGRGNIQYF

j_gene: TRBJ1-5
abundance: few
v_gene: TRBV14
d_gene: .
CDR3nt: TGTGCCAGCAGCCAAGCAGGGGTTGAGCAGCCCCAGCATTTT
CDR3aa: CASSQAGVEQPQHF

j_gene: TRBJ1-2
abundance: .
v_gene: TRBV2
d_gene: .
CDR3nt: TGTGCCAGCAGTACCGCGGTGGCGGTATATGGCTACACCTTC
CDR3aa: CASSTAVAVYGYTF